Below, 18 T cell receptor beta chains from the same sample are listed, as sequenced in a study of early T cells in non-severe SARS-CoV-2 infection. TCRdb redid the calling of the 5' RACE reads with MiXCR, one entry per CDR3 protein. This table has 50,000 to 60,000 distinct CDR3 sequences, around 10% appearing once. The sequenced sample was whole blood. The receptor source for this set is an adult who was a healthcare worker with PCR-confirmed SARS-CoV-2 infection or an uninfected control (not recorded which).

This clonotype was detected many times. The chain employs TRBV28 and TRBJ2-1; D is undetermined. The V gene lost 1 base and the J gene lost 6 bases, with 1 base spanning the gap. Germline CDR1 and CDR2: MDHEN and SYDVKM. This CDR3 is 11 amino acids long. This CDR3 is CASSLSNEQFF. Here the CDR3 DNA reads TGTGCCAGCAGTTTATCCAATGAGCAGTTCTTC.

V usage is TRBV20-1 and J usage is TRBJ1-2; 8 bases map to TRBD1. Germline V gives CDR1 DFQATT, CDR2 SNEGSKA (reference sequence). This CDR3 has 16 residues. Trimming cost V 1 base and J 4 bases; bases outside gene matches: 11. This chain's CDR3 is CSARGGGRDRSYGYTF. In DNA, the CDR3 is TGCAGTGCTAGAGGCGGGGGCCGGGACAGGTCCTATGGCTACACCTTC.

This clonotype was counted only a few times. The CDR3 here is CASSFRGPDRIPSRTQYF. CDR3 DNA: TGTGCCAGCAGTTTTAGGGGCCCAGACAGGATACCAAGTAGGACCCAGTACTTC. This sequence joins TRBV12-3 or TRBV12-4 and TRBJ2-5; D is perhaps TRBD1 (6 bases). The CDR3 sequence is 18 residues long. Trimming pared 3 bases from V and 7 bases from J, leaving 27 bases between.

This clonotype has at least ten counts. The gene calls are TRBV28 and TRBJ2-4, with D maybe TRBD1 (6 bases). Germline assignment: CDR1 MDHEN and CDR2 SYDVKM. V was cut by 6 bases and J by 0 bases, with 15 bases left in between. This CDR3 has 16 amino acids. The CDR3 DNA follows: TGTGCCAGCAGCCCGACGGGACACCCAGCCAAAAACATTCAGTACTTC. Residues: CASSPTGHPAKNIQYF. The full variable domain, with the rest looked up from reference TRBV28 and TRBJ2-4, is DVKVTQSSRYLVKRTGEKVFLECVQDMDHENMFWYRQDPGLGLRLIYFSYDVKMKEKGDIPEGYSVSREKKERFSLILESASTNQTSMYLCASSPTGHPAKNIQYFGAGTRLSVL.

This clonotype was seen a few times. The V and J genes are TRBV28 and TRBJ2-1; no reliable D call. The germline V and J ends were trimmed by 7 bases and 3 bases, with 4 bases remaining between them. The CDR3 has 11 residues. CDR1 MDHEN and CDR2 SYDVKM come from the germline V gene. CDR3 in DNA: TGTGCCAGCAAGAACTACAATGAGCAGTTCTTC. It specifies CASKNYNEQFF.

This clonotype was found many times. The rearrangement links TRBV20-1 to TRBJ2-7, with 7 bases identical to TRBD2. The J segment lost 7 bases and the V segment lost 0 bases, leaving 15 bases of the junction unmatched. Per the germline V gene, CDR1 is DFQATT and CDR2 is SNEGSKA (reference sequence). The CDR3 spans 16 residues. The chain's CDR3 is CSARDFTGQSGVEQYF. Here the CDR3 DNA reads TGCAGTGCTAGAGACTTCACGGGTCAGAGCGGGGTGGAGCAGTACTTC.

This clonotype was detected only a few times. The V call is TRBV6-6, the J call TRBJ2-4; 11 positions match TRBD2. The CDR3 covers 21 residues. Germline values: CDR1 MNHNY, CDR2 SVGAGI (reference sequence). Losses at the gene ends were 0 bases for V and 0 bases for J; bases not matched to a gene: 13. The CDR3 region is CASSYSAGLAGSSIAKNIQYF. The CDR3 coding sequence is TGTGCCAGCAGTTACTCTGCTGGACTAGCGGGTAGTTCCATAGCCAAAAACATTCAGTACTTC.

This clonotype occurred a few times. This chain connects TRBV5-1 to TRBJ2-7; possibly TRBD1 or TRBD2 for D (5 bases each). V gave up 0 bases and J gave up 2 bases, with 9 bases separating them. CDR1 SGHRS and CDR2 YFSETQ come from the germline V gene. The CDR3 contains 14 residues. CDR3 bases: TGCGCCAGCAGCTTGGTTTGGGGACCCTACGAGCAGTACTTC. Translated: CASSLVWGPYEQYF. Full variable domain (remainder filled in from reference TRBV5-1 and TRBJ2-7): KAGVTQTPRYLIKTRGQQVTLSCSPISGHRSVSWYQQTPGQGLQFLFEYFSETQRNKGNFPGRFSGRQFSNSRSEMNVSTLELGDSALYLCASSLVWGPYEQYFGPGTRLTVT.

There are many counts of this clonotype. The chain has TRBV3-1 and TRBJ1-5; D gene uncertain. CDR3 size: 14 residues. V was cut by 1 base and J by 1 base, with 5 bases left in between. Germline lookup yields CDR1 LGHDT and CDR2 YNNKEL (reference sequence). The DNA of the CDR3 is TGTGCCAGCAGCCAAGTTGACAGCAATCAGCCCCAGCATTTT. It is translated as CASSQVDSNQPQHF. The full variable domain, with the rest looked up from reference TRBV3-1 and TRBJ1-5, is DTAVSQTPKYLVTQMGNDKSIKCEQNLGHDTMYWYKQDSKKFLKIMFSYNNKELIINETVPNRFSPKSPDKAHLNLHINSLELGDSAVYFCASSQVDSNQPQHFGDGTRLSIL.

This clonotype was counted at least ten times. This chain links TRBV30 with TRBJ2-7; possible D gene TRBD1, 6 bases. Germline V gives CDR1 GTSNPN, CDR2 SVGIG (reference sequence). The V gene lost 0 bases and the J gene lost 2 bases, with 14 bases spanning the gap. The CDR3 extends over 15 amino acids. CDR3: CAWSVQGLNPYEQYF. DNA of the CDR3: TGTGCCTGGAGTGTACAGGGTTTAAATCCCTACGAGCAGTACTTC.

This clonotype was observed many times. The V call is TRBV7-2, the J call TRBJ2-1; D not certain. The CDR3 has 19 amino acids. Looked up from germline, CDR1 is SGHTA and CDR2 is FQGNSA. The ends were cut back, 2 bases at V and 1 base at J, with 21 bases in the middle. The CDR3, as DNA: TGTGCCAGCAGCTTATCGTTGGGTGGGCAGGCCTTTTCCTACAATGAGCAGTTCTTC. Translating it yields CASSLSLGGQAFSYNEQFF.

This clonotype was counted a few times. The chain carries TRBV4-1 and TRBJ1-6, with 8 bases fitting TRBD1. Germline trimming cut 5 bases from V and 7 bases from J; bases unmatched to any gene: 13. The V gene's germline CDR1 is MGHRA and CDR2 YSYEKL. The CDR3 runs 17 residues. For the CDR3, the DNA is TGCGCCAGCAGCGGAATACAGGGGGGGGGCGCAAATTCACCCCTCCACTTT. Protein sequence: CASSGIQGGGANSPLHF.

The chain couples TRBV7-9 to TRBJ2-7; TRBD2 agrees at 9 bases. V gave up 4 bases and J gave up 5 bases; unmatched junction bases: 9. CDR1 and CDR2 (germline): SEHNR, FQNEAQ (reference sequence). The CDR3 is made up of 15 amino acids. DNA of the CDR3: TGTGCCAGCAGCTCTCGTAGCGGGAGAGTAAACGAGCAGTACTTC. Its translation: CASSSRSGRVNEQYF.

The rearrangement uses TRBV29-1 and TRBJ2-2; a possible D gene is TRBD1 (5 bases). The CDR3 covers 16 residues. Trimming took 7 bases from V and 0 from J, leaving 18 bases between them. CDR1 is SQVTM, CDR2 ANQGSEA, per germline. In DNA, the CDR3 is TGCAGCGCCCGACTTCCAGGGTTCGCGAACACCGGGGAGCTGTTTTTT. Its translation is CSARLPGFANTGELFF.

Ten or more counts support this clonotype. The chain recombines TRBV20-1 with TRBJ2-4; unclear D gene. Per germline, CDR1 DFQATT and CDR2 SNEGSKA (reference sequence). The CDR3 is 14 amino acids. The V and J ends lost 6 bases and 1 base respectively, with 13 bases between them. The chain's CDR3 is CSAPRDRAKNIQYF. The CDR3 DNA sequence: TGCAGTGCCCCCCGCGATAGGGCCAAAAACATTCAGTACTTC.

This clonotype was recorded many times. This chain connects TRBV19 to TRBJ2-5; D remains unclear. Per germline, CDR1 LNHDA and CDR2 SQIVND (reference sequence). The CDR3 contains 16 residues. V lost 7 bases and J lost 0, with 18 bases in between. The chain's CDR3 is CASNNRRQPYQETQYF. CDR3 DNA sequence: TGTGCCAGTAATAACCGAAGGCAACCCTACCAAGAGACCCAGTACTTC.

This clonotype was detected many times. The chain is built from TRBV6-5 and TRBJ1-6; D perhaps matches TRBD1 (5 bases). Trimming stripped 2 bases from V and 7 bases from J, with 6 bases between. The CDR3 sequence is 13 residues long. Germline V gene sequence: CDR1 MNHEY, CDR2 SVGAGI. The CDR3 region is CASSYGANSPLHF. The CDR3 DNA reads TGTGCCAGCAGTTACGGGGCGAATTCACCCCTCCACTTT.

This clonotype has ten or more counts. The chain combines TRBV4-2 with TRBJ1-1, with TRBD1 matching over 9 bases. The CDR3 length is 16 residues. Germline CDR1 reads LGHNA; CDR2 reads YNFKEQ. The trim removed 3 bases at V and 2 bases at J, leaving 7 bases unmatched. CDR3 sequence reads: CASSHGQGRGNTEAFF. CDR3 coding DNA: TGTGCCAGCAGCCACGGACAGGGGAGAGGAAACACTGAAGCTTTCTTT.